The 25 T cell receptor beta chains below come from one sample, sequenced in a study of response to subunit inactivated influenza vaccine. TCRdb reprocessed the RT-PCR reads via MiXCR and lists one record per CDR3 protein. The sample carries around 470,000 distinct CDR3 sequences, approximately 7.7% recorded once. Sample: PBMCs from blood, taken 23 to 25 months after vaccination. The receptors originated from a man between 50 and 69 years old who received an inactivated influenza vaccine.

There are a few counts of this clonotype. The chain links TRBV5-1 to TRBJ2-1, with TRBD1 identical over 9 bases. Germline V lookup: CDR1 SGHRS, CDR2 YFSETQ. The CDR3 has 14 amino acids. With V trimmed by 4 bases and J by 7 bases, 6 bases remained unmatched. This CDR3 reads CASSAGQGRNEQFF. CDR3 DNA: TGCGCCAGCAGCGCCGGACAGGGGCGAAATGAGCAGTTCTTC.

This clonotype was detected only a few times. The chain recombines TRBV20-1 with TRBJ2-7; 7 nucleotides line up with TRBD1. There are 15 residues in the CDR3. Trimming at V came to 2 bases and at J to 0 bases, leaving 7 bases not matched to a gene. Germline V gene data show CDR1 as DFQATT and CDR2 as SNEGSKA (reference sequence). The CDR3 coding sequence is TGCAGTGCTAGACCCTTGACAGGGACCTCCTACGAGCAGTACTTC. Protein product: CSARPLTGTSYEQYF.

This CDR3 is CASRTQSGRKYYEQYF. The DNA of the CDR3 is TGTGCCAGCAGAACTCAAAGCGGGAGGAAATACTACGAGCAGTACTTC. The chain couples TRBV6-2 or TRBV6-3 to TRBJ2-7, with 9 bases fitting TRBD2. Germline V lookup: CDR1 MNHEY, CDR2 SVGEGT. Trimming took 6 bases from V and 3 from J; bases not matched to a gene: 12. The CDR3 is 16 residues long.

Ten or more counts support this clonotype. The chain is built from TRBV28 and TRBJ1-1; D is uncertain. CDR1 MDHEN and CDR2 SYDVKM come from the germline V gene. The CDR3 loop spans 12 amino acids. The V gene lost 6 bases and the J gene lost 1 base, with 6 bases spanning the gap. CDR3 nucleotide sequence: TGTGCCAGCAGGAGAGGGAACACTGAAGCTTTCTTT. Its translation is CASRRGNTEAFF.

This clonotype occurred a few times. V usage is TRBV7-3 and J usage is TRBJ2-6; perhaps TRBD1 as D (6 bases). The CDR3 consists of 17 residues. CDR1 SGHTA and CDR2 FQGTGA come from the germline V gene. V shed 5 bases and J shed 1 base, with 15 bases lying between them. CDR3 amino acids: CASSPPDSLSGANVLTF. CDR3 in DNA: TGTGCCAGCAGCCCCCCGGACAGCCTTTCTGGGGCCAACGTCCTGACTTTC.

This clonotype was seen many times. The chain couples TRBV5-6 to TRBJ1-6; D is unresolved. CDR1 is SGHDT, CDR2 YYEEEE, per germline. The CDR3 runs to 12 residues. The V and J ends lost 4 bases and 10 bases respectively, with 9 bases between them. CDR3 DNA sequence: TGTGCCAGCAGCCTGTTGAGATCACCCCTCCACTTT. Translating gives CASSLLRSPLHF.

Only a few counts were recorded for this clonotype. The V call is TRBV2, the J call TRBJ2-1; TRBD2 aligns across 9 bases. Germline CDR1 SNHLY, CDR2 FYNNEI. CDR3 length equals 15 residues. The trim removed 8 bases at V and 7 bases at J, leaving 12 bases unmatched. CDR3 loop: CASWTTSGEVNEQFF. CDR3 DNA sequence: TGTGCCAGCTGGACGACTAGCGGCGAAGTGAATGAGCAGTTCTTC.

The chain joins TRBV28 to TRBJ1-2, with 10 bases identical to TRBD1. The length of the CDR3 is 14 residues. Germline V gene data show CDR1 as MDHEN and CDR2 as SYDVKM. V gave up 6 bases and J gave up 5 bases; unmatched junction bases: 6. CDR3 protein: CASRTTGGGYGYTF. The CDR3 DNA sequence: TGTGCCAGCAGAACGACAGGGGGCGGGTATGGCTACACCTTC.

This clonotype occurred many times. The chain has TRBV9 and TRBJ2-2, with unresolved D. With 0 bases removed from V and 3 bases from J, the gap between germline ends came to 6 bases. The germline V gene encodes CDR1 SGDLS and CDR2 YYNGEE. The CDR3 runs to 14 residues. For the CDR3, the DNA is TGTGCCAGCAGCGTAGATCCTTACACCGGGGAGCTGTTTTTT. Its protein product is CASSVDPYTGELFF. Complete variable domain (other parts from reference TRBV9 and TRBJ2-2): DSGVTQTPKHLITATGQRVTLRCSPRSGDLSVYWYQQSLDQGLQFLIQYYNGEERAKGNILERFSAQQFPDLHSELNLSSLELGDSALYFCASSVDPYTGELFFGEGSRLTVL.

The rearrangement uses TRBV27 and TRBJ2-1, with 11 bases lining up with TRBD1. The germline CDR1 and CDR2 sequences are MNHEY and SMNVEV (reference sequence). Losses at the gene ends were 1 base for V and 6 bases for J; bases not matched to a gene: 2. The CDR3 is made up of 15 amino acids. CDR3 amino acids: CASSLWDRGANEQFF. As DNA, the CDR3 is TGTGCCAGCAGTTTATGGGACAGGGGGGCCAATGAGCAGTTCTTC.

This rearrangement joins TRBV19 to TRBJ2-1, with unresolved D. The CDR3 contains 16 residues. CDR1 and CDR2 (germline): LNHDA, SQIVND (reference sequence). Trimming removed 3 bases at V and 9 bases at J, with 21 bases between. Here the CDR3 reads CASSIGLGGYGGEQFF. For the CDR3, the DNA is TGTGCCAGTAGTATCGGGTTAGGTGGCTATGGCGGTGAGCAGTTCTTC.

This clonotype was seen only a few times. The CDR3 reads CASSLAGGRVHNEQFF. The DNA for the CDR3 is TGTGCCAGCAGCTTAGCTGGGGGGAGGGTTCACAATGAGCAGTTCTTC. This chain links TRBV7-9 with TRBJ2-1; 7 bases are a match to TRBD2. Germline CDR1 SEHNR, CDR2 FQNEAQ (reference sequence). Losses at the gene ends were 0 bases for V and 5 bases for J; bases not matched to a gene: 7. The CDR3 has 16 residues.

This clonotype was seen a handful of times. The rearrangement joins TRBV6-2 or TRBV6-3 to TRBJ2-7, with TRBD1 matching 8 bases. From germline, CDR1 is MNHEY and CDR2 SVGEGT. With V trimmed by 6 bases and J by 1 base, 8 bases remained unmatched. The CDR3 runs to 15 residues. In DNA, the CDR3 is TGTGCCAGCAGACCTCAGGGGGCGGAATCCTACGAGCAGTACTTC. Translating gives CASRPQGAESYEQYF.

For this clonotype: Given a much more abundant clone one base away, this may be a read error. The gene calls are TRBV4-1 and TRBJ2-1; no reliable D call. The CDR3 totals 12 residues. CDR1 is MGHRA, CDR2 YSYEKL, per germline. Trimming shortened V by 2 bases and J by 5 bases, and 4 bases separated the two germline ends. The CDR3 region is CASSQKDNEQFF. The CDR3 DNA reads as TGCGCCAGCAGCCAAAAGGACAATGAGCAGTTCTTC.

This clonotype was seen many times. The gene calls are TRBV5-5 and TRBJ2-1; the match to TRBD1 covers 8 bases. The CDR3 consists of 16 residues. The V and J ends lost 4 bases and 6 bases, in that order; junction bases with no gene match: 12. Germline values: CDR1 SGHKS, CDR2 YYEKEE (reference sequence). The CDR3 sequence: CASSRVRTGWSNEQFF. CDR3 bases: TGTGCCAGCAGCCGGGTCCGGACAGGGTGGTCCAATGAGCAGTTCTTC.

The CDR3, as DNA: TGTGCCAGCAGCCCCCCCGGGACACTTTCCTACGAGCAGTACTTC. As protein: CASSPPGTLSYEQYF. The chain couples TRBV28 to TRBJ2-7; possibly TRBD1 for D (6 bases). Germline assignment: CDR1 MDHEN and CDR2 SYDVKM. This CDR3 has 15 residues. The V end was cut by 6 bases, the J end by 1 base, with 16 bases between.

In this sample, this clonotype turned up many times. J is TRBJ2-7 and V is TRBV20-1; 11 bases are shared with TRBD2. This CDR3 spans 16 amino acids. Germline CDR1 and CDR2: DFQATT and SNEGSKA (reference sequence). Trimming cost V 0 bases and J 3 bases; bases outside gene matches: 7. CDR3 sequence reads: CSARDPLSGRGYEQYF. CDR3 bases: TGCAGTGCTAGAGACCCGCTTAGCGGGAGGGGCTACGAGCAGTACTTC.

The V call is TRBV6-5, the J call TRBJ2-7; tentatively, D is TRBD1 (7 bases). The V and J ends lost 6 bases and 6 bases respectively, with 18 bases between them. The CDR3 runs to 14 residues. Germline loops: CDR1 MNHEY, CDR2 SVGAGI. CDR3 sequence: CASRLARGAGEQYF. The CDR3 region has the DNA TGTGCCAGCAGACTCGCCAGGGGGGCTGGCGAGCAGTACTTC.

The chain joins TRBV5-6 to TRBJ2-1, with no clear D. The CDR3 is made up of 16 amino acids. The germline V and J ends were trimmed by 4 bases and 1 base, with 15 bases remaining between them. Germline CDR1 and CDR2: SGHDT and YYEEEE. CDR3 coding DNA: TGTGCCAGCAGCCCAGAGACATTTTTTTCCTACAATGAGCAGTTCTTC. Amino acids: CASSPETFFSYNEQFF.

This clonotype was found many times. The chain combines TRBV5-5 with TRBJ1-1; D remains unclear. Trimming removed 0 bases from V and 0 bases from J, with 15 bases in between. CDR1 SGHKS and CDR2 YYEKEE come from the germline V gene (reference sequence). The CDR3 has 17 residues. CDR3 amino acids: CASSLALSNLLNTEAFF. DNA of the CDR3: TGTGCCAGCAGCTTGGCCCTATCCAATCTGCTGAACACTGAAGCTTTCTTT.

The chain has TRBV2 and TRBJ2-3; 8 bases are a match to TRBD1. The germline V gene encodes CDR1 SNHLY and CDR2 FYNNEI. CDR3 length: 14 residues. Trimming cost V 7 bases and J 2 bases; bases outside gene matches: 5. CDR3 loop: CASKQQGVTDTQYF. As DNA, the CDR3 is TGTGCCAGCAAGCAACAGGGGGTCACAGATACGCAGTATTTT. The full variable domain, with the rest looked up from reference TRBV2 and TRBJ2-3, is EPEVTQTPSHQVTQMGQEVILRCVPISNHLYFYWYRQILGQKVEFLVSFYNNEISEKSEIFDDQFSVERPDGSNFTLKIRSTKLEDSAMYFCASKQQGVTDTQYFGPGTRLTVL.

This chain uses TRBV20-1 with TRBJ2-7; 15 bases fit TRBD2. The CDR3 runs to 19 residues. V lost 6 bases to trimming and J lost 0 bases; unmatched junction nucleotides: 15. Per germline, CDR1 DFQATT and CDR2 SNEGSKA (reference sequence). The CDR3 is CSAKTSLGLAGGGSYEQYF. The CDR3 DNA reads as TGCAGTGCAAAGACGTCTTTAGGACTAGCGGGAGGGGGCTCCTACGAGCAGTACTTC.

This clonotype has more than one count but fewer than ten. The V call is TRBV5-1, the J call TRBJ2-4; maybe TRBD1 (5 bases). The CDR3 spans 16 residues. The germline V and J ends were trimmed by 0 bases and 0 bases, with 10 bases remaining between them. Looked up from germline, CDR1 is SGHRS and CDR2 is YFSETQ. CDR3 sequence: CASSLGQRLAKNIQYF. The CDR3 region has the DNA TGCGCCAGCAGCTTGGGACAGAGGCTAGCCAAAAACATTCAGTACTTC.

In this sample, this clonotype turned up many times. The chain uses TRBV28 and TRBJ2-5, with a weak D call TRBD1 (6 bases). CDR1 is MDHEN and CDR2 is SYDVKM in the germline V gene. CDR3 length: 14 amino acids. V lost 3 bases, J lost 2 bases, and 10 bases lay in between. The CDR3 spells CASSLADSQETQYF. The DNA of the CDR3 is TGTGCCAGCAGTTTGGCGGACAGTCAAGAGACCCAGTACTTC.

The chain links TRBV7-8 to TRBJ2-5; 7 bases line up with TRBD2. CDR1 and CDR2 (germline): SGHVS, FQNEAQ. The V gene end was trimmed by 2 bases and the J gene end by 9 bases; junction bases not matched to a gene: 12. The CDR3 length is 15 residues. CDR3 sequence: CASSLPAGIASAQYF. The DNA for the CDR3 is TGTGCCAGCAGCTTACCAGCGGGGATTGCTTCGGCCCAGTACTTC.